The 5 T cell receptor beta chains in this list originate from one sample, sequenced in a study of regulatory T cells in long-lasting Graves disease. Time point meaning: newly diagnosed GD, antithyroid drugs for less than 3 months. Extracted PBMC RNA gave rise to the TCR library. Through Arm-PCR of CDR3 regions and iRepertoire HTBI primers, TCR beta libraries were built. TCRdb processed the multiplex PCR reads anew with MiXCR; each CDR3 protein has one entry. The table lists around 420,000 distinct CDR3 sequences, 15% of them singletons. These data also featured in a second study, about T cells in Graves' hyperthyroidism and ophthalmopathy.

The input for sequencing was peripheral blood mononuclear cells (PBMCs), taken at new diagnosis, from a patient treated with antithyroid drugs. These receptors came from a middle-aged woman with Graves disease.

This clonotype was seen repeatedly, ten times or more. The chain is built from TRBV2 and TRBJ2-5; no definite D call. Trimming removed 3 bases from V and 3 bases from J, with 14 bases in between. The germline CDR1 and CDR2 sequences are SNHLY and FYNNEI. There are 15 residues in the CDR3. The CDR3 reads CASSEWTSQEETQYF. The CDR3 DNA sequence: TGTGCCAGCAGTGAGTGGACCAGCCAGGAAGAGACCCAGTACTTC. Full variable domain (remainder filled in from reference TRBV2 and TRBJ2-5): EPEVTQTPSHQVTQMGQEVILRCVPISNHLYFYWYRQILGQKVEFLVSFYNNEISEKSEIFDDQFSVERPDGSNFTLKIRSTKLEDSAMYFCASSEWTSQEETQYFGPGTRLLVL.

This clonotype appeared many times. CDR3 nucleotide sequence: TGTGCCAGCAGCTTAGCGAGCGGGTCTTTTCGAGAGCAGTTCTTC. It yields the protein CASSLASGSFREQFF. The chain has TRBV11-2 and TRBJ2-1; D might be TRBD2 (6 bases). Trimming took 1 base from V and 10 from J, leaving 17 bases between them. Germline V lookup: CDR1 SGHAT, CDR2 FQNNGV. The CDR3 is made up of 15 amino acids.

In its sample, this clonotype was seen many times. V gene TRBV6-1 combines with J gene TRBJ2-6; 14 bases are a match to TRBD2. The CDR3 runs to 19 residues. Germline loops: CDR1 MNHNS, CDR2 SASEGT. V shed 2 bases and J 4 bases; nucleotides not matched to a gene: 7. The CDR3 bases are TGTGCCAGCAGTGAATTGGGACTAGCGGGAGATTCCGGGGCCAACGTCCTGACTTTC. Protein: CASSELGLAGDSGANVLTF.

The chain employs TRBV5-1 and TRBJ2-5; D may be TRBD2 (5 bases). With 4 bases removed from V and 4 bases from J, the gap between germline ends came to 17 bases. Germline-derived CDR1 and CDR2 are SGHRS and YFSETQ. The length of the CDR3 is 15 residues. This CDR3 reads CASSEEDFNAETQYF. The DNA for the CDR3 is TGCGCCAGCAGCGAGGAGGACTTCAACGCAGAGACCCAGTACTTC.

This clonotype was detected many times. The V gene is TRBV18, the J gene TRBJ2-7, with D possibly being TRBD1 (5 bases). V lost 6 bases and J lost 7, with 13 bases in between. This CDR3 contains 12 residues. Germline values: CDR1 KGHSH, CDR2 LQKENI. The CDR3 spells CASSPSKGEQYF. The DNA of the CDR3 is TGTGCCAGCTCCCCATCGAAGGGGGAGCAGTACTTC. The whole variable domain, filled in from reference TRBV18 and TRBJ2-7, reads NAGVMQNPRHLVRRRGQEARLRCSPMKGHSHVYWYRQLPEEGLKFMVYLQKENIIDESGMPKERFSAEFPKEGPSILRIQQVVRGDSAAYFCASSPSKGEQYFGPGTRLTVT.